This T cell receptor beta chain was sequenced for a study of T cell responses to AZD1222 COVID-19 vaccine. Notes on the study in general: After the peak T cell response, and only then, were repertoires sampled.

Second-dose intervals near 4 or 12 weeks were combined. Per the germline V gene, CDR1 is SGDLS and CDR2 is YYNGEE. V lost 0 bases to trimming and J lost 0 bases, with 10 bases between them. The CDR3 covers 17 residues. The protocol was immunoSEQ multiplex PCR, while the TCRdb copy is restricted to in-frame clones and leaves out a portion. The repertoire holds under 200,000 clones, with 87% as singletons. In regard to this clone: As yet, its antigen is unknown.

This specimen consisted of peripheral blood, obtained 28 days after the second AZD1222 dose. The sequence was obtained from an adult who received the AZD1222 COVID-19 vaccine. The chain uses TRBV9 and TRBJ1-6, with D unresolved. CDR3 sequence (DNA): TGTGCCAGCAGCGTAGCTCCAGGTTACTCCTATAATTCACCCCTCCACTTT. Translating it yields CASSVAPGYSYNSPLHF.